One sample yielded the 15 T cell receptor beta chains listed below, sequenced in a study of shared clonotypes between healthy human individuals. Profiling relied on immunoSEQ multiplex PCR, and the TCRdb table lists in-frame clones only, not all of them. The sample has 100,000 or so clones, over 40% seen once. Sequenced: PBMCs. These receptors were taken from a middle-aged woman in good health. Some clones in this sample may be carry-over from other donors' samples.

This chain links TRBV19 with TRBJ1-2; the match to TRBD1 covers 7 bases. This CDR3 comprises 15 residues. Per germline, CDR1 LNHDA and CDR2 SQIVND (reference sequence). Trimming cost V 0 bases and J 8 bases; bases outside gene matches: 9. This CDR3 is CASSIDRRGLLGYTF. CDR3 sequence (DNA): TGTGCCAGTAGTATAGATCGAAGGGGGCTGTTGGGCTACACCTTC.

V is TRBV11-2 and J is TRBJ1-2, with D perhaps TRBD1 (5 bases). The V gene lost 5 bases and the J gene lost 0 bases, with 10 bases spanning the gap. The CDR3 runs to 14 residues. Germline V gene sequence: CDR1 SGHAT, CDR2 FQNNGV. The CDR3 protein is CASSVGTANYGYTF. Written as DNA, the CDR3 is TGTGCCAGCAGCGTCGGGACGGCTAACTATGGCTACACCTTC.

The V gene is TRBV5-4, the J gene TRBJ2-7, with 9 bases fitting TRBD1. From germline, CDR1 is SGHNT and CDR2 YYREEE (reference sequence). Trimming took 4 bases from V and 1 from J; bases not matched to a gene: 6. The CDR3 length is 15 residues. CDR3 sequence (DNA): TGTGCCAGCAGCAGCGGGACAGGGAGTTCCTACGAGCAGTACTTC. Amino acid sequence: CASSSGTGSSYEQYF. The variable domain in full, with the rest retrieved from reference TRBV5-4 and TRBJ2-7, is ETGVTQSPTHLIKTRGQQVTLRCSSQSGHNTVSWYQQALGQGPQFIFQYYREEENGRGNFPPRFSGLQFPNYSSELNVNALELDDSALYLCASSSGTGSSYEQYFGPGTRLTVT.

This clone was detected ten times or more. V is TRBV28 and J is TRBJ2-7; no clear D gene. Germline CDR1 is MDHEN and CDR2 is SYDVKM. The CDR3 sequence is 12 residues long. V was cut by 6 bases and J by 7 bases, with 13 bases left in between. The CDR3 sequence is CASRSTRLEQYF. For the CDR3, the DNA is TGTGCCAGCAGATCAACCAGACTGGAGCAGTACTTC. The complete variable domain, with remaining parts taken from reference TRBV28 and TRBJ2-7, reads DVKVTQSSRYLVKRTGEKVFLECVQDMDHENMFWYRQDPGLGLRLIYFSYDVKMKEKGDIPEGYSVSREKKERFSLILESASTNQTSMYLCASRSTRLEQYFGPGTRLTVT.

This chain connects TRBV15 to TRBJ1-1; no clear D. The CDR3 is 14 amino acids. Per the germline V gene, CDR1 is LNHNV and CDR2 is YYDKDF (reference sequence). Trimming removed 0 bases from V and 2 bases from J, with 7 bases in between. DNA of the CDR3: TGTGCCACCAGCAGAGATTCCCCAAACACTGAAGCTTTCTTT. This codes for CATSRDSPNTEAFF.

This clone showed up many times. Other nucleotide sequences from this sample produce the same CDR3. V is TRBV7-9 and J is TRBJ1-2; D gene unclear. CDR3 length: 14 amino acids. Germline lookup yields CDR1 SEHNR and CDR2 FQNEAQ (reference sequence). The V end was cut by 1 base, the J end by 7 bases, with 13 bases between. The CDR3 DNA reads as TGTGCCAGCAGCTTAGGTCCAGATTCCGGTGGCTACACCTTC. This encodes CASSLGPDSGGYTF.

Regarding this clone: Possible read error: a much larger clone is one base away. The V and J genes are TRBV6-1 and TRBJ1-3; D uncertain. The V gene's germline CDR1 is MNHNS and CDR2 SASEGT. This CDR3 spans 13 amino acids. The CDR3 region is CASRTSSGSTIYF. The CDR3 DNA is TGTGCCAGCAGGACGAGTTCTGGAAGCACCATATATTTT.

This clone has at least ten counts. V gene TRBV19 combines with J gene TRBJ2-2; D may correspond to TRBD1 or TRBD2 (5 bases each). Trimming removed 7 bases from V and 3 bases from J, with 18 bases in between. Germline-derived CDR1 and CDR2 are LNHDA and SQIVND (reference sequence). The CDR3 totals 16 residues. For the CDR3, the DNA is TGTGCCAGTACCTCGGGACCGTCCCCGGACACCGGGGAGCTGTTTTTT. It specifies CASTSGPSPDTGELFF.

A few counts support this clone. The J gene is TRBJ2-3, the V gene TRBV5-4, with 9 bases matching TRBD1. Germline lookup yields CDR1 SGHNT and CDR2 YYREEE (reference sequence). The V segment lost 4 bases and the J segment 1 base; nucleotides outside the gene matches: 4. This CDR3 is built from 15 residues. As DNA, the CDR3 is TGTGCCAGCAGCAAGGGACAGGGAGGCACAGATACGCAGTATTTT. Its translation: CASSKGQGGTDTQYF.

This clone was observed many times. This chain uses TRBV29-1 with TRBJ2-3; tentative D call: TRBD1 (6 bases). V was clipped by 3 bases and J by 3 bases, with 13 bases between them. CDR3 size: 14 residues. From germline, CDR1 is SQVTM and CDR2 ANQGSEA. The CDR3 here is CSVDSGQGTDTQYF. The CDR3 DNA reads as TGCAGCGTTGATAGTGGCCAGGGGACAGATACGCAGTATTTT.

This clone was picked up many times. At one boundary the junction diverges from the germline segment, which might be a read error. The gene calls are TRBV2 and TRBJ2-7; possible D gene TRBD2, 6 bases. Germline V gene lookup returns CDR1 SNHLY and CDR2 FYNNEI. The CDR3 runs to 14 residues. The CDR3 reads CASKFRDLSYVQYF. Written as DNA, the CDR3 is TGTGCCAGCAAGTTCCGGGACTTGTCCTACGTGCAGTACTTC.

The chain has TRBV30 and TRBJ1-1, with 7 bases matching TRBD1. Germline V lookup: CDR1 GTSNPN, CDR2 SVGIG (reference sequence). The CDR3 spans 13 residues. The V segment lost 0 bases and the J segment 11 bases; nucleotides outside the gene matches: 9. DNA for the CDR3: TGTGCCTGGAGTGTAGGCCAGGGGGTTAAGGCTTTCTTT. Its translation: CAWSVGQGVKAFF.

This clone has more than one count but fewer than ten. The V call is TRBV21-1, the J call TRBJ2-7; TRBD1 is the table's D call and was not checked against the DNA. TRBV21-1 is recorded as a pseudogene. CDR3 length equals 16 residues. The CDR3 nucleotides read TGTGCCAGCAGCAAAGTATGGACAGGGCGACACTACGAGCAGTACTTC. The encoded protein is CASSKVWTGRHYEQYF.

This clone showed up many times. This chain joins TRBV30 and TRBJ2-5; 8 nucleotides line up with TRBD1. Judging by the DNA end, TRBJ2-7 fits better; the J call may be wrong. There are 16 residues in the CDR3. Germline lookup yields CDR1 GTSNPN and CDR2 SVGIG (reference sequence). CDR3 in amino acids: CAWSALTGVYSYEQYF. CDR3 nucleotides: TGTGCCTGGAGTGCCTTGACAGGGGTCTACTCCTACGAGCAGTACTTC.

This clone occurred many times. In DNA form, the CDR3 reads TGCGCCAGCAGCTTGGCAGGGGAGATTAGTCAGCCCCAGCATTTT. Its translation is CASSLAGEISQPQHF. The V gene is TRBV5-1, the J gene TRBJ1-5; possible D gene TRBD1, 6 bases. Between the trimmed V and J ends, which lost 0 bases and 6 bases, there was a span of 13 bases. The CDR3 sequence is 15 residues long. Germline CDR1 SGHRS, CDR2 YFSETQ.